This entry features one TCR beta chain sequence. Its antigen is not known. The data were obtained in a study of T cell responses to AZD1222 COVID-19 vaccine. In the study overall: The analysis combined second doses at about 4 or about 12 weeks.

Study-level points and caveats: Donors were chiefly white British, with a greater number of females, and clonal diversity was perhaps underestimated.

Assay: immunoSEQ multiplex PCR; the TCRdb copy retains only in-frame clones and omits some. The sample shows 99,000 or so clones, roughly 88% of them seen only once. This TCR derives from an adult in good health. The sequencing here drew on peripheral blood, taken on day 0 of AZD1222 vaccination.

CDR3 amino acids: CASSPVRDTGNTIYF. DNA of the CDR3: TGTGCCAGCTCACCAGTCAGGGACACTGGAAACACCATATATTTT. The chain couples TRBV18 to TRBJ1-3, with TRBD1 as a possible D gene (6 bases). CDR3 length: 15 amino acids. CDR1 and CDR2 from the germline V gene are KGHSH and LQKENI. Trimming removed 2 bases at V and 2 bases at J, with 10 bases between. The full variable domain, its missing parts supplied by reference TRBV18 and TRBJ1-3, is NAGVMQNPRHLVRRRGQEARLRCSPMKGHSHVYWYRQLPEEGLKFMVYLQKENIIDESGMPKERFSAEFPKEGPSILRIQQVVRGDSAAYFCASSPVRDTGNTIYFGEGSWLTVV.